These 32 T cell receptor beta chains were sequenced from one sample in a study of blood T cell repertoires in COVID-19. TCRdb's table, derived via immunoSEQ multiplex PCR, lists solely in-frame clones and lacks some. Among 240,000 or so clones listed, 90% were seen once. The sample was PBMCs or T cells enriched from blood (not recorded which). The receptors were sampled from a man aged 50-59 years who had been exposed to COVID-19.

J is TRBJ1-3 and V is TRBV28; TRBD1 might be the D (5 bases). The germline V gene encodes CDR1 MDHEN and CDR2 SYDVKM. The CDR3 covers 16 residues. The ends were cut back, 8 bases at V and 0 bases at J, with 17 bases in the middle. This chain's CDR3 is CASSGGVGISGNTIYF. CDR3 in DNA: TGTGCCAGCTCTGGGGGGGTGGGGATCTCTGGAAACACCATATATTTT.

The V call is TRBV3-1 (or the pseudogene TRBV3-2), the J call TRBJ1-1; D ambiguous. Germline CDR1 reads LGHDT; CDR2 reads YNNKEL (reference sequence). V lost 1 base and J lost 5, with 11 bases in between. CDR3 length equals 14 residues. CDR3 DNA: TGTGCCAGCAGCCAAGGAGGGAGTGGGACTGAAGCTTTCTTT. As protein: CASSQGGSGTEAFF.

The chain is built from TRBV5-1 and TRBJ2-7, with D possibly being TRBD2 (6 bases). With 0 bases removed from V and 2 bases from J, the gap between germline ends came to 9 bases. The CDR3 extends over 14 amino acids. Germline V gives CDR1 SGHRS, CDR2 YFSETQ. This chain's CDR3 is CASSLEGGTYEQYF. For the CDR3, the DNA is TGCGCCAGCAGCTTGGAGGGAGGCACCTACGAGCAGTACTTC.

V and J are TRBV11-2 and TRBJ2-7; 7 bases fit TRBD1. Germline V gene sequence: CDR1 SGHAT, CDR2 FQNNGV. J gave up 5 bases and V 4 bases, and 14 bases lay outside the gene matches. CDR3 length: 16 amino acids. The CDR3 sequence is CASSYLTGDPLHEQYF. The CDR3 nucleotides are TGTGCCAGCAGCTATTTAACAGGGGACCCTCTACACGAGCAGTACTTC.

The chain combines TRBV28 with TRBJ2-7; D may be TRBD2 (5 bases). This CDR3 is 15 amino acids long. Trimming removed 4 bases at V and 3 bases at J, with 16 bases between. Germline values: CDR1 MDHEN, CDR2 SYDVKM. This chain's CDR3 is CASSSGTTRGYEQYV. The CDR3, as DNA: TGTGCCAGCAGTTCCGGAACGACCCGGGGCTACGAGCAGTACGTC.

The chain combines TRBV5-1 with TRBJ2-2; a weak D match, TRBD1 (7 bases). CDR1 and CDR2 (germline): SGHRS, YFSETQ. CDR3 length: 16 residues. Trimming took 0 bases from V and 4 from J, leaving 13 bases between them. DNA of the CDR3: TGCGCCAGCAGCTTGGGAGCAGGGGGGCTCACCGGGGAGCTGTTTTTT. This encodes CASSLGAGGLTGELFF.

The V gene is TRBV12-3 or TRBV12-4, the J gene TRBJ1-1; TRBD1 matches at 9 bases. V gave up 5 bases and J gave up 6 bases; unmatched junction bases: 4. CDR3 length: 13 residues. The CDR3 nucleotides read TGTGCCAGCAGTCGGACAGGGGATGCTGAAGCTTTCTTT. It yields the protein CASSRTGDAEAFF.

The chain employs TRBV6-5 and TRBJ2-5, with D perhaps TRBD1 (6 bases). CDR3 length: 15 amino acids. Deletions cut 2 bases from V and 6 bases from J, with 16 bases between. The V gene's germline CDR1 is MNHEY and CDR2 SVGAGI. In DNA form, the CDR3 reads TGTGCCAGCAGTTACCGGGACACTAAGGCCCAGACCCAGTACTTC. Amino acids: CASSYRDTKAQTQYF.

CDR3 region: CASSFQWPQHF. DNA of the CDR3: TGTGCCAGCAGTTTCCAATGGCCCCAGCATTTT. V is TRBV28 and J is TRBJ1-5; D not resolved. The length of the CDR3 is 11 residues. Trimming took off 3 bases at V and 9 bases at J, with 6 bases between the two ends. The germline V gene encodes CDR1 MDHEN and CDR2 SYDVKM.

The gene calls are TRBV30 and TRBJ1-6; 7 nucleotides agree with TRBD1. The CDR3 is 15 amino acids. After removal of 2 bases from V and 7 bases from J, the junction contained 8 bases not matched to a gene. CDR1 is GTSNPN and CDR2 is SVGIG in the germline V gene (reference sequence). DNA for the CDR3: TGTGCCTGGAGTCTAAAGGGGGCTTTGAATTCACCCCTCCACTTT. It specifies CAWSLKGALNSPLHF.

The chain links TRBV27 to TRBJ1-1; 7 bases match TRBD1. This CDR3 contains 15 residues. Germline V gene data show CDR1 as MNHEY and CDR2 as SMNVEV (reference sequence). J was trimmed by 0 bases and V by 8 bases; bases with no gene match: 9. The DNA of the CDR3 is TGTGCCAGCCGACCCTCCGGGACAGTGAACACTGAAGCTTTCTTT. As protein: CASRPSGTVNTEAFF.

This clone was seen only a few times. The chain recombines TRBV7-3 with TRBJ1-3; 8 bases align to TRBD1. This CDR3 comprises 18 residues. Trimming took 0 bases from V and 0 from J; bases not matched to a gene: 7. Germline assignment: CDR1 SGHTA and CDR2 FQGTGA. CDR3 in amino acids: CASSLTGGQGYSGNTIYF. As DNA, the CDR3 is TGTGCCAGCAGCTTAACTGGCGGACAGGGTTACTCTGGAAACACCATATATTTT.

V gene TRBV19 combines with J gene TRBJ2-7; TRBD1 agrees at 7 bases. V was clipped by 4 bases and J by 5 bases; unmatched bases: 5. Germline-derived CDR1 and CDR2 are LNHDA and SQIVND (reference sequence). This CDR3 spans 13 amino acids. Here the CDR3 reads CASSKHRGHEQYF. CDR3 sequence (DNA): TGTGCCAGTAGTAAACACAGGGGTCACGAGCAGTACTTC.

CDR3 sequence: CASSIRGTVNYGYTF. DNA for the CDR3: TGTGCCAGCAGTATAAGGGGGACGGTGAACTATGGCTACACCTTC. This chain uses TRBV28 with TRBJ1-2; D is perhaps TRBD1 (6 bases). This CDR3 spans 15 amino acids. V dropped 5 bases and J dropped 2 bases, with 15 bases sitting between them. The germline gives CDR1 MDHEN, CDR2 SYDVKM.

V usage is TRBV3-1 (or the pseudogene TRBV3-2) and J usage is TRBJ1-6; 8 bases are a match to TRBD1. Germline V lookup: CDR1 LGHDT, CDR2 YNNKEL (reference sequence). The CDR3 contains 15 residues. The V and J ends lost 4 bases and 6 bases, in that order; junction bases with no gene match: 5. Written as DNA, the CDR3 is TGTGCCAGCAGCCGCCGGGACAGGAGTAATTCACCCCTCCACTTT. It specifies CASSRRDRSNSPLHF.

The chain joins TRBV7-3 to TRBJ1-1; no definite D call. V dropped 2 bases and J dropped 1 base, with 5 bases sitting between them. This CDR3 is built from 13 residues. Germline V gene lookup returns CDR1 SGHTA and CDR2 FQGTGA. The CDR3 DNA follows: TGTGCCAGCAGCTTACAACAGAACACTGAAGCTTTCTTT. Protein sequence: CASSLQQNTEAFF.

The chain links TRBV7-2 to TRBJ2-2, with 9 bases aligning to TRBD1. Germline V gene data show CDR1 as SGHTA and CDR2 as FQGNSA. The length of the CDR3 is 18 residues. The J segment lost 5 bases and the V segment lost 3 bases, leaving 13 bases of the junction unmatched. The CDR3 DNA reads TGTGCCAGCAGCTTCACGCCCGACAGGGGGTATGGGACCGGGGAGCTGTTTTTT. As protein: CASSFTPDRGYGTGELFF.

The V gene is TRBV14, the J gene TRBJ1-2; the D gene is possibly TRBD1 (5 bases). V was trimmed by 0 bases and J by 4 bases, leaving 6 bases between them. The germline CDR1 and CDR2 sequences are SGHDN and FVKESK. The CDR3 covers 13 residues. The CDR3 nucleotides are TGTGCCAGCAGCCAAGACAGGGCCTATGGCTACACCTTC. This encodes CASSQDRAYGYTF.

The chain uses TRBV30 and TRBJ2-1; TRBD2 agrees at 8 bases. This CDR3 has 14 residues. Germline trimming cut 7 bases from V and 7 bases from J; bases unmatched to any gene: 12. Germline V lookup: CDR1 GTSNPN, CDR2 SVGIG (reference sequence). The DNA for the CDR3 is TGTGCCTCCCAACCCCGGGGGGGAGGAAATGAGCAGTTCTTC. Its translation is CASQPRGGGNEQFF.

Notes on this clone: Relative to the germline gene, one junction end is altered; a read error may explain this. J is TRBJ2-3 and V is TRBV11-3; tentative D call: TRBD2 (6 bases). The CDR3 consists of 15 residues. Germline CDR1 is SGHNT and CDR2 is YENEEA. CDR3 DNA sequence: TGTGCCAGCAGGTTAGGTGGCGGGACGGGTGATACGCAGTATTTT. Its protein product is CASRLGGGTGDTQYF.

V usage is TRBV5-4 and J usage is TRBJ2-3, with 8 bases aligning to TRBD2. CDR3 size: 18 residues. Germline assignment: CDR1 SGHNT and CDR2 YYREEE (reference sequence). The V gene end was trimmed by 6 bases and the J gene end by 1 base; junction bases not matched to a gene: 16. CDR3 in amino acids: CASTGTISSGRGTDTQYF. The DNA of the CDR3 is TGTGCCAGCACCGGCACGATCTCTAGCGGGCGAGGCACAGATACGCAGTATTTT.

The chain uses TRBV6-4 and TRBJ1-2; D is unresolved. Per the germline V gene, CDR1 is MRHNA and CDR2 is SNTAGT. The CDR3 has 12 amino acids. Trimming left V 6 bases short and J 8 bases short, with 13 bases between. For the CDR3, the DNA is TGTGCCAGCAGGCCCACCCGGAGGGGCTACACCTTC. Amino acids: CASRPTRRGYTF.

The chain recombines TRBV6-2 or TRBV6-3 with TRBJ2-2; D may be TRBD1 (5 bases). The CDR3 extends over 14 amino acids. Between the trimmed V and J ends, which lost 5 bases and 3 bases, there was a span of 10 bases. CDR1 and CDR2 (germline): MNHEY, SVGEGT. The DNA for the CDR3 is TGTGCCAGCAGTCAACAGGCGTACACCGGGGAGCTGTTTTTT. It codes for CASSQQAYTGELFF.

This clone appeared a few times. The rearrangement links TRBV7-9 to TRBJ2-2; TRBD1 is a possible D gene (6 bases). Germline V gene sequence: CDR1 SEHNR, CDR2 FQNEAQ (reference sequence). CDR3 length: 15 amino acids. The V end was cut by 5 bases, the J end by 6 bases, with 16 bases between. CDR3 amino acids: CASSPSGGNPGELFF. The CDR3 DNA follows: TGTGCCAGCAGCCCCAGTGGGGGCAATCCCGGGGAGCTGTTTTTT.

The V call is TRBV7-9, the J call TRBJ1-1; D not certain. The germline gives CDR1 SEHNR, CDR2 FQNEAQ (reference sequence). With 3 bases removed from V and 3 bases from J, the gap between germline ends came to 8 bases. The CDR3 runs to 13 residues. As DNA, the CDR3 is TGTGCCAGCAGCTTTTTGGGCGACACTGAAGCTTTCTTT. Translating it yields CASSFLGDTEAFF. The full variable domain, its missing parts supplied by reference TRBV7-9 and TRBJ1-1, is DTGVSQNPRHKITKRGQNVTFRCDPISEHNRLYWYRQTLGQGPEFLTYFQNEAQLEKSRLLSDRFSAERPKGSFSTLEIQRTEQGDSAMYLCASSFLGDTEAFFGQGTRLTVV.

This clone was found once. This rearrangement joins TRBV24-1 to TRBJ2-3, with TRBD1 matching over 9 bases. Germline V gene lookup returns CDR1 KGHDR and CDR2 SFDVKD. This CDR3 region has 16 residues. V dropped 0 bases and J dropped 0; count of bases not matched to a gene: 0. The CDR3 region is CATSDLGTGSTDTQYF. DNA for the CDR3: TGTGCCACCAGTGATTTGGGGACAGGGAGCACAGATACGCAGTATTTT.

The chain uses TRBV28 and TRBJ2-3; 7 positions match TRBD2. The CDR3 contains 15 residues. Germline assignment: CDR1 MDHEN and CDR2 SYDVKM. Trimming at V came to 5 bases and at J to 7 bases, leaving 12 bases not matched to a gene. Written as DNA, the CDR3 is TGTGCCAGCAGTGTCGTACTAGCGTCTGCAAATACGCAGTATTTT. This sequence encodes CASSVVLASANTQYF.

The chain has TRBV4-1 and TRBJ2-5; possibly TRBD2 for D (5 bases). The CDR3 runs 16 residues. The V end lost 2 bases, the J end lost 5 bases, and 18 bases lay between the germline ends. Germline assignment: CDR1 MGHRA and CDR2 YSYEKL. CDR3 DNA sequence: TGCGCCAGCAGCCAAAACAAAGACGGGGTCAGGGAGACCCAGTACTTC. It translates to CASSQNKDGVRETQYF.

V usage is TRBV20-1 and J usage is TRBJ1-1; D gene ambiguous. V gave up 3 bases and J gave up 4 bases, with 12 bases separating them. Germline lookup yields CDR1 DFQATT and CDR2 SNEGSKA (reference sequence). The CDR3 runs to 13 residues. The CDR3 region is CSASSSGSTEAFF. In DNA form, the CDR3 reads TGCAGTGCTAGTTCCTCGGGGAGCACTGAAGCTTTCTTT.

V is TRBV28 and J is TRBJ1-5; 11 positions match TRBD1. Germline V CDR1 and CDR2: MDHEN, SYDVKM. The V and J ends lost 7 bases and 2 bases, in that order; junction bases with no gene match: 7. The CDR3 has 16 residues. The CDR3 coding sequence is TGTGCCAGCACCGCCGGGACAGGGGGACGCAATCAGCCCCAGCATTTT. Its protein is CASTAGTGGRNQPQHF.

The V and J genes are TRBV28 and TRBJ1-1, with a weak D call TRBD1 (6 bases). V lost 6 bases and J 6 bases, leaving 20 bases between the germline ends. Germline CDR1 MDHEN, CDR2 SYDVKM. CDR3 size: 15 residues. The CDR3 bases are TGTGCCAGCAGCCCCCCCCGAGGGGGATACGCTGAAGCTTTCTTT. Its protein is CASSPPRGGYAEAFF.

Only one count was recorded for this clone. J is TRBJ1-5 and V is TRBV28; 8 nucleotides align to TRBD1. The germline V gene has CDR1 MDHEN and CDR2 SYDVKM. The ends lost 0 bases at V and 3 bases at J; junction bases unmatched: 4. CDR3 length equals 16 residues. CDR3 nucleotides: TGTGCCAGCAGTTTATGGGCAGGGGGCTTCAATCAGCCCCAGCATTTT. It yields the protein CASSLWAGGFNQPQHF.